Included here is one TCR beta chain sequence, with context. The table came from immunoSEQ multiplex PCR; TCRdb's copy has only in-frame clones and leaves some out. Of tens of thousands of clones listed, more than 85% are singletons. The sample belongs to a study of blood T cell repertoires in COVID-19. The CDR3 sequence is 16 residues long. With 10 bases clipped from V and 6 bases from J, the junction kept 14 bases outside the gene matches. Germline CDR1 and CDR2: KGHDR and SFDVKD. The TCR originated in a man between 65 and 85 years old with active or convalescent COVID-19. This sequence joins TRBV24-1 and TRBJ2-5; 12 positions agree with TRBD2. Sequenced: peripheral blood. The CDR3 is CATASGGLAGGKTQYF. For the CDR3, the DNA is TGTGCCACTGCGAGCGGGGGGCTAGCGGGAGGGAAGACCCAGTACTTC.